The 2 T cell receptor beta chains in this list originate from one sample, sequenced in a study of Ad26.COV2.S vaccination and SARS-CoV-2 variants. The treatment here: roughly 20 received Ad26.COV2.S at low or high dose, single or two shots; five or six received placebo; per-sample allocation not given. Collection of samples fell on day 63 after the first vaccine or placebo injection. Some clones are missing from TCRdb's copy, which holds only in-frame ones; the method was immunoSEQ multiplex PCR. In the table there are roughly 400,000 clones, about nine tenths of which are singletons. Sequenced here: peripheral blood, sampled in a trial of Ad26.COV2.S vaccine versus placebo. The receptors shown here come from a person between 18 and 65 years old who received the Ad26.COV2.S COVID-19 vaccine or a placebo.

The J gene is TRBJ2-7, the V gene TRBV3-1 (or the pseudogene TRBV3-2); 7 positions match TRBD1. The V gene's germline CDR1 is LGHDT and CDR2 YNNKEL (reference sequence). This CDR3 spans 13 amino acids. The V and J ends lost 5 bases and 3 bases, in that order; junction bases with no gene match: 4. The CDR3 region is CASSMRTGYEQYF. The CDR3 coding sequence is TGTGCCAGCAGCATGAGGACAGGCTACGAGCAGTACTTC.

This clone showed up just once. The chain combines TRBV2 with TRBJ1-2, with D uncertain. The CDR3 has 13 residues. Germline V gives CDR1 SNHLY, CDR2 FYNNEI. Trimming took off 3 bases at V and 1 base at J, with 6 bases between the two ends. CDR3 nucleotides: TGTGCCAGCAGTGATTCTAATAACTATGGCTACACCTTC. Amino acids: CASSDSNNYGYTF.